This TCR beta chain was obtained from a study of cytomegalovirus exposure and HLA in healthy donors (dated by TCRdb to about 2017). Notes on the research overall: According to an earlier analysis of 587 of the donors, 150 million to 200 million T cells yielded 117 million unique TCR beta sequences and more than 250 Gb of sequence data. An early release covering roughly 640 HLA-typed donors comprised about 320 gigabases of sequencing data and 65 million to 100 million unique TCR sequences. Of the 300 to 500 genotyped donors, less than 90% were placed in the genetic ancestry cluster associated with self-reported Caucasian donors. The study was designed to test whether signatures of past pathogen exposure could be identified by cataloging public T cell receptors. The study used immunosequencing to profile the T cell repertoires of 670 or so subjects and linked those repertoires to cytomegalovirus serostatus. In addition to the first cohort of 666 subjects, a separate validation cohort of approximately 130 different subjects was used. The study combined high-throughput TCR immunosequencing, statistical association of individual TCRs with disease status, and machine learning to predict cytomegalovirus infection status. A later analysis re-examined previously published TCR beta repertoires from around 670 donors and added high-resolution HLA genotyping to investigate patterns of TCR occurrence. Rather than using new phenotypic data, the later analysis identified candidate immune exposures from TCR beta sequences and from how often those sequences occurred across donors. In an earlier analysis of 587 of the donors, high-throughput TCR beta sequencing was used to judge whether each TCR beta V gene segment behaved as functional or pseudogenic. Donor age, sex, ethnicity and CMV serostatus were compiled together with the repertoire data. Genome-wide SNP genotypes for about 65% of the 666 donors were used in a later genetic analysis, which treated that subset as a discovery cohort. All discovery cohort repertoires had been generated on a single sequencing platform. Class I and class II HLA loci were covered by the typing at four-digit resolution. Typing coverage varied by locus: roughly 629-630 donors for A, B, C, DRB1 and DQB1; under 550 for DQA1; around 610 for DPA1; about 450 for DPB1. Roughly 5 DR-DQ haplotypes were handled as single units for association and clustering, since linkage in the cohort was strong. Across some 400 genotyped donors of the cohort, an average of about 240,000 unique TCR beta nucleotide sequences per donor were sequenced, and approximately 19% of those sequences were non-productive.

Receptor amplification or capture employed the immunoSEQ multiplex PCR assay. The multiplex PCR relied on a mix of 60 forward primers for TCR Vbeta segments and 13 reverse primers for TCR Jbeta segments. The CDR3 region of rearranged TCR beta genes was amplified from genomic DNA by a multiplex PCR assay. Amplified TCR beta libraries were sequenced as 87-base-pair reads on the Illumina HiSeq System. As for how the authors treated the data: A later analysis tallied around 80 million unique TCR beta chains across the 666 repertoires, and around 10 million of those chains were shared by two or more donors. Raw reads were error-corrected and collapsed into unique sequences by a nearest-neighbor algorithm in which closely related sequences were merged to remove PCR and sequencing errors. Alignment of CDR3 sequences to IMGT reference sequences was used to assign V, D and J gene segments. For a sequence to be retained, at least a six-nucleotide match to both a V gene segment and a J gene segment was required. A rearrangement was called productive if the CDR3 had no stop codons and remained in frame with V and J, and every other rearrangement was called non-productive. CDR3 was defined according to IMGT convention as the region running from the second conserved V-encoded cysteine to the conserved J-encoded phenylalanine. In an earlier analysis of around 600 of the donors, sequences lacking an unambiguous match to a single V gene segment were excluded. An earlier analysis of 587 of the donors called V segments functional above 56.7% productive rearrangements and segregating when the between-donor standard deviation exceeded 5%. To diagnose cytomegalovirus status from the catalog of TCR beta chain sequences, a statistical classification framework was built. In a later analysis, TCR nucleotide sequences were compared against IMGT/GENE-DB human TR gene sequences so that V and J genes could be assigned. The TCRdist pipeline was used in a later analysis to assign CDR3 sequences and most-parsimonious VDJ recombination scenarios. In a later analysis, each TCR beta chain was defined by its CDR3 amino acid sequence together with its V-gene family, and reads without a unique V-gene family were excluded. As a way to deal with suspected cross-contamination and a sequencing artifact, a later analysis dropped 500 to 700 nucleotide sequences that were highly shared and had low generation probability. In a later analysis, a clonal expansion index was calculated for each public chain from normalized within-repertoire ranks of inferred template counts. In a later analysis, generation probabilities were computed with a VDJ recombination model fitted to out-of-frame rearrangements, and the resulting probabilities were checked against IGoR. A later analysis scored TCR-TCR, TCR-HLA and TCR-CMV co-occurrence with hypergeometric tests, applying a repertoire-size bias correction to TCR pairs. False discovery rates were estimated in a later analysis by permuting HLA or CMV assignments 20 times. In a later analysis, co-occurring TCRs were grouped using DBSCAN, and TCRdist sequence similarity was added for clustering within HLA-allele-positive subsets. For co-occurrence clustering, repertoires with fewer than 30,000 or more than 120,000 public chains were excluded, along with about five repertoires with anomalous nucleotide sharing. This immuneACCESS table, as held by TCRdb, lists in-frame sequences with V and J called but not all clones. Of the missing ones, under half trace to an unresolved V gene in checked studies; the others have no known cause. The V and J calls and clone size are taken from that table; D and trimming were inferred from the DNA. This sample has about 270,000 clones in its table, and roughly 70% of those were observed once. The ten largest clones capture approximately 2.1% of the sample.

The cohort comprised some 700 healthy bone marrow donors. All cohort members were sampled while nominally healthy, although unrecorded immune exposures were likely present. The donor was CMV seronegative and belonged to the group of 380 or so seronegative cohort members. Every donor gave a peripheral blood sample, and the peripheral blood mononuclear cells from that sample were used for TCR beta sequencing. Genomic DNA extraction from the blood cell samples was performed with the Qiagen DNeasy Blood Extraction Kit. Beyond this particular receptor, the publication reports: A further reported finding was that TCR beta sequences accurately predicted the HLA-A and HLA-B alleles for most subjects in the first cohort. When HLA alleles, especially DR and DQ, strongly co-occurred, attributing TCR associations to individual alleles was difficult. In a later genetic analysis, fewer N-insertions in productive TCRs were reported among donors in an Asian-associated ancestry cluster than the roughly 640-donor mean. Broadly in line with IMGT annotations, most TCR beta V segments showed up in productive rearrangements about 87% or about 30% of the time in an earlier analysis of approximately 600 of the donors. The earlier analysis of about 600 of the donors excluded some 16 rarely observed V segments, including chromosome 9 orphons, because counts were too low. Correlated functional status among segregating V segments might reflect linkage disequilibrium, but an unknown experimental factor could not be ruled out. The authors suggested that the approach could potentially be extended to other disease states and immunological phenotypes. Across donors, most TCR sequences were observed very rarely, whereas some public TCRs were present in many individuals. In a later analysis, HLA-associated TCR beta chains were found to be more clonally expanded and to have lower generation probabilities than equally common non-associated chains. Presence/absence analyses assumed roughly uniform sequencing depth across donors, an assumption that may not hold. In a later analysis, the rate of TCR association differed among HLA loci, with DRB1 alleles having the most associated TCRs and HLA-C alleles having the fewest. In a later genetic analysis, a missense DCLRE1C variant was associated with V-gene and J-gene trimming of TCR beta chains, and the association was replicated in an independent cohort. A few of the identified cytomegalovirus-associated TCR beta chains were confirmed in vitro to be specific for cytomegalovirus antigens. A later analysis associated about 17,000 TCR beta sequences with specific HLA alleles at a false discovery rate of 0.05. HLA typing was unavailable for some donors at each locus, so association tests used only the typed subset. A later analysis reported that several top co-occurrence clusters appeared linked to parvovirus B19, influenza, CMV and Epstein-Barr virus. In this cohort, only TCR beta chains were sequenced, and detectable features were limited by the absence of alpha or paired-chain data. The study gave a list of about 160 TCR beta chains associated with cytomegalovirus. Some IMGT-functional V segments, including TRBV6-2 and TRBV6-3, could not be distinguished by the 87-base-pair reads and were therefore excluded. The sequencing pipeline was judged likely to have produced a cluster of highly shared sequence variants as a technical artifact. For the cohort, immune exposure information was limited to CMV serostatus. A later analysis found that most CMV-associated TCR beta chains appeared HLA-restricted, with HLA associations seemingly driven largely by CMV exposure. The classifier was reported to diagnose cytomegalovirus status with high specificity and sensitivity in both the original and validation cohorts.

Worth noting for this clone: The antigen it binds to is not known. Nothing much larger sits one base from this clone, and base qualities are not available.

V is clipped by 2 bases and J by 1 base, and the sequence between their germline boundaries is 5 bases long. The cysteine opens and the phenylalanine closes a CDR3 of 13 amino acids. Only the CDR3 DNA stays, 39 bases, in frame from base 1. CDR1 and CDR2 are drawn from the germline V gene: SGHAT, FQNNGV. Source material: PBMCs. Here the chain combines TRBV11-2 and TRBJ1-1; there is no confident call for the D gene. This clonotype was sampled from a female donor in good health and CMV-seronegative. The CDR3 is CASSLIQNTEAFF. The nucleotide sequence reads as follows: TGTGCCAGCAGCTTAATCCAGAACACTGAAGCTTTCTTT.